A single sample gave rise to the 22 T cell receptor beta chains below, sequenced in a study of cytomegalovirus exposure and HLA in healthy donors. 13 Jbeta primers and 60 Vbeta primers were used for the PCR. Libraries were prepared by immunoSEQ multiplex PCR; TCRdb keeps only in-frame clonotypes and omits some of them. In the table there are about 91,000 clones, around 64% of which are singletons. The material sequenced was PBMCs. Receptors originate from a human donor in good health.

CDR3 in amino acids: CASSRGQNTEAFF. DNA of the CDR3: TGCGCCAGCAGCCGGGGACAGAACACTGAAGCTTTCTTT. The V gene is TRBV5-1, the J gene TRBJ1-1; possible D gene TRBD1, 6 bases. V gave up 4 bases and J gave up 1 base, with 8 bases separating them. The CDR3 contains 13 residues. Germline CDR1 reads SGHRS; CDR2 reads YFSETQ. Looking up the rest from reference TRBV5-1 and TRBJ1-1 gives the full variable domain: KAGVTQTPRYLIKTRGQQVTLSCSPISGHRSVSWYQQTPGQGLQFLFEYFSETQRNKGNFPGRFSGRQFSNSRSEMNVSTLELGDSALYLCASSRGQNTEAFFGQGTRLTVV.

This chain connects TRBV19 to TRBJ1-5; D possibly corresponds to TRBD1 (5 bases). The CDR3 consists of 14 residues. Trimming took 6 bases from V and 9 from J, leaving 18 bases between them. The germline CDR1 and CDR2 sequences are LNHDA and SQIVND (reference sequence). The CDR3 spells CASRGTAWMGPQHF. Written as DNA, the CDR3 is TGTGCCAGTAGGGGGACTGCTTGGATGGGGCCCCAGCATTTT.

The table lists this clone with a few counts. The chain has TRBV19 and TRBJ1-1; perhaps TRBD1 as D (5 bases). From germline, CDR1 is LNHDA and CDR2 SQIVND (reference sequence). V dropped 1 base and J dropped 8 bases, with 14 bases sitting between them. This CDR3 contains 14 residues. This chain's CDR3 is CASSIVSGGREAFF. The CDR3 DNA reads TGTGCCAGTAGTATAGTGTCGGGGGGGAGAGAAGCTTTCTTT.

This chain joins TRBV12-5 and TRBJ1-4; no reliable D call. V lost 7 bases and J 5 bases, leaving 5 bases between the germline ends. Germline loops: CDR1 LGHNT, CDR2 FRNRAP. There are 11 residues in the CDR3. CDR3 residues: CASAQNEKLFF. For the CDR3, the DNA is TGTGCTAGTGCCCAAAATGAAAAACTGTTTTTT.

The chain joins TRBV9 to TRBJ2-3; tentatively, D is TRBD1 (5 bases). Germline V lookup: CDR1 SGDLS, CDR2 YYNGEE. The CDR3 sequence is 15 residues long. Trimming shortened V by 0 bases and J by 0 bases, and 8 bases separated the two germline ends. CDR3 in amino acids: CASSVVGASTDTQYF. The CDR3 coding sequence is TGTGCCAGCAGCGTAGTAGGGGCTAGCACAGATACGCAGTATTTT.

This clone was picked up a small number of times. The J gene is TRBJ2-4, the V gene TRBV18; possibly TRBD1 for D (6 bases). Germline assignment: CDR1 KGHSH and CDR2 LQKENI. Trimming shortened V by 2 bases and J by 0 bases, and 11 bases separated the two germline ends. CDR3 length equals 16 residues. The CDR3 DNA sequence: TGTGCCAGCTCACCAGATTGGACAGTAGCCAAAAACATTCAGTACTTC. Its translation is CASSPDWTVAKNIQYF.

This rearrangement joins TRBV6-6 to TRBJ2-3; no firm D call. The germline V gene has CDR1 MNHNY and CDR2 SVGAGI (reference sequence). The CDR3 is 11 amino acids. Trimming cost V 5 bases and J 4 bases, with 4 bases left between them. CDR3 DNA: TGTGCCAGCAGTCCCGCAGATACGCAGTATTTT. The encoded protein is CASSPADTQYF.

This chain uses TRBV5-6 with TRBJ1-4, with D perhaps TRBD1 (5 bases). Trimming took 0 bases from V and 6 from J, leaving 9 bases between them. The germline V gene has CDR1 SGHDT and CDR2 YYEEEE. The length of the CDR3 is 14 residues. CDR3 loop: CASSLAGGDEKLFF. The CDR3 bases are TGTGCCAGCAGCTTGGCCGGGGGGGATGAAAAACTGTTTTTT.

The chain is built from TRBV9 and TRBJ2-5; 13 bases match TRBD2. Germline CDR1 and CDR2: SGDLS and YYNGEE. With 2 bases clipped from V and 2 bases from J, the junction kept 9 bases outside the gene matches. The CDR3 is made up of 18 amino acids. CDR3 loop: CASSVHGLAGDSQETQYF. DNA for the CDR3: TGTGCCAGCAGCGTCCACGGACTAGCGGGGGACTCTCAAGAGACCCAGTACTTC.

This chain connects TRBV5-1 to TRBJ1-2, with 7 bases aligning to TRBD1. In germline, CDR1 is SGHRS, CDR2 YFSETQ. The CDR3 contains 18 residues. J lost 0 bases, V lost 0 bases, and 11 bases had no gene match. The CDR3 protein is CASSLGGDRARANYGYTF. In DNA, the CDR3 is TGCGCCAGCAGCTTGGGGGGTGACAGGGCTCGAGCTAACTATGGCTACACCTTC.

J is TRBJ2-1 and V is TRBV2; the D gene is possibly TRBD1 (6 bases). This CDR3 has 15 amino acids. Germline V gives CDR1 SNHLY, CDR2 FYNNEI. Deletions cut 1 base from V and 8 bases from J, with 15 bases between. The DNA of the CDR3 is TGTGCCAGCAGTGAAGAATACAGGGCGAGGTATGAGCAGTTCTTC. It codes for CASSEEYRARYEQFF.

The chain is built from TRBV5-4 and TRBJ2-1, with 7 bases matching TRBD1. CDR3 length: 13 residues. The V gene's germline CDR1 is SGHNT and CDR2 YYREEE (reference sequence). Trimming at V came to 0 bases and at J to 9 bases, leaving 3 bases not matched to a gene. This CDR3 reads CASSLENRGEQFF. The CDR3 coding sequence is TGTGCCAGCAGCTTGGAGAACAGGGGTGAGCAGTTCTTC.

This chain joins TRBV9 and TRBJ2-1, with TRBD1 matching over 8 bases. Germline lookup yields CDR1 SGDLS and CDR2 YYNGEE. CDR3 length equals 18 residues. J was trimmed by 7 bases and V by 3 bases; bases with no gene match: 18. The CDR3 protein is CASSDDFRRTGKVNEQFF. For the CDR3, the DNA is TGTGCCAGCAGCGACGATTTCCGCCGGACAGGGAAGGTAAATGAGCAGTTCTTC.

The rearrangement uses TRBV30 and TRBJ2-7; 9 nucleotides line up with TRBD1. CDR1 is GTSNPN and CDR2 is SVGIG in the germline V gene (reference sequence). The CDR3 has 15 amino acids. J was trimmed by 4 bases and V by 3 bases; bases with no gene match: 10. CDR3 nucleotides: TGTGCCTGGAGAGTCCCTTGGGGACAGGGTTACGAGCAGTACTTC. Encoded protein: CAWRVPWGQGYEQYF.

This clone was counted only a few times. The chain uses TRBV7-2 and TRBJ1-2; 8 bases are a match to TRBD1. Germline CDR1 is SGHTA and CDR2 is FQGNSA. The length of the CDR3 is 13 residues. V dropped 7 bases and J dropped 4; count of bases not matched to a gene: 5. The chain's CDR3 is CASTQQGGYGYTF. For the CDR3, the DNA is TGTGCCAGCACCCAACAGGGGGGCTATGGCTACACCTTC.

The chain is built from TRBV5-4 and TRBJ2-1, with 9 bases that match TRBD2. Germline V gene sequence: CDR1 SGHNT, CDR2 YYREEE (reference sequence). The CDR3 spans 16 residues. Trimming cost V 5 bases and J 10 bases; bases outside gene matches: 16. CDR3 coding DNA: TGTGCCAGCAGTCCCGGAGGGCGGGGGGGGGTGTGGGAGCAGTTCTTC. This translates into CASSPGGRGGVWEQFF.

The chain links TRBV4-3 to TRBJ1-1; unclear D gene. Germline lookup yields CDR1 LGHNA and CDR2 YSLEER. The ends were cut back, 2 bases at V and 3 bases at J, with 10 bases in the middle. This CDR3 is built from 14 residues. CDR3 loop: CASSQNPGYTEAFF. CDR3 nucleotides: TGCGCCAGCAGCCAAAACCCGGGGTACACTGAAGCTTTCTTT.

The chain uses TRBV5-1 and TRBJ2-3; D gene uncertain. The CDR3 sequence is 12 residues long. From germline, CDR1 is SGHRS and CDR2 YFSETQ. Trimming pared 4 bases from V and 2 bases from J, leaving 5 bases between. CDR3 DNA sequence: TGCGCCAGCAGCACACCCACAGATACGCAGTATTTT. Translated: CASSTPTDTQYF.

V is TRBV5-4 and J is TRBJ2-1, with 10 bases fitting TRBD2. Germline V gives CDR1 SGHNT, CDR2 YYREEE (reference sequence). J was trimmed by 5 bases and V by 4 bases; bases with no gene match: 6. The CDR3 spans 15 residues. The CDR3 DNA reads as TGTGCCAGCAGCCGGACTAGCGGTAATAACAATGAGCAGTTCTTC. Protein: CASSRTSGNNNEQFF.

The chain joins TRBV7-2 to TRBJ2-5, with D perhaps matching TRBD1 (5 bases). The end of the DNA aligns better with TRBJ2-7, so the J call may be wrong. Germline assignment: CDR1 SGHTA and CDR2 FQGNSA. The CDR3 totals 15 residues. Here the CDR3 DNA reads TGTGCCAGCAGCTTAGTAGGGGTGGATGCCTACGAGCAGTACTTC. Its translation is CASSLVGVDAYEQYF.

The chain combines TRBV5-8 with TRBJ1-6; 9 nucleotides agree with TRBD1. This CDR3 spans 15 amino acids. V was clipped by 1 base and J by 7 bases; unmatched bases: 3. The V gene's germline CDR1 is SGHTS and CDR2 YDEGEE. Here the CDR3 DNA reads TGTGCCAGCAGCTTGTTACAGGGGGCAAATTCACCCCTCCACTTT. It translates to CASSLLQGANSPLHF. Using reference TRBV5-8 and TRBJ1-6 for the parts outside the CDR3, the full variable domain is EAGVTQSPTHLIKTRGQQATLRCSPISGHTSVYWYQQALGLGLQFLLWYDEGEERNRGNFPPRFSGRQFPNYSSELNVNALELEDSALYLCASSLLQGANSPLHFGNGTRLTVT.

The genes are TRBV18 and TRBJ1-3; TRBD1 agrees at 7 bases. With 6 bases clipped from V and 4 bases from J, the junction kept 12 bases outside the gene matches. The CDR3 loop spans 16 amino acids. In germline, CDR1 is KGHSH, CDR2 LQKENI. Here the CDR3 DNA reads TGTGCCAGCTCCCTTGACACAGGGGTATACGGAAACACCATATATTTT. This gives the protein CASSLDTGVYGNTIYF.